These T cell receptor beta chains were read from a single sample in a study of T cells in localized non-small cell lung cancer. The method was immunoSEQ multiplex PCR; TCRdb's version includes in-frame clones alone and lacks a portion of them. The table includes approximately 23,000 clones, 70% to 90% detected once. The source material was PBMCs, sampled before any cancer treatment. The receptor set was obtained from a man between 35 and 75 years old with stage II lung adenocarcinoma. Each CDR3 is given with its conserved first and last residue. A D gene is named only where the DNA matches it firmly. Not every row has a clone size; where given, it reads once, few, many or a size class.

v_gene,j_gene,d_gene,abundance,CDR3aa,CDR3nt
TRBV4-2,TRBJ2-1,TRBD2,.,CASSQEELAGGLLGIF,TGTGCCAGCAGCCAAGAGGAACTAGCGGGAGGGCTCCTGGGGATCTTC
TRBV18,TRBJ2-7,.,.,CASSPLGYEQYF,TGTGCCAGCTCACCCTTGGGTTACGAGCAGTACTTC
TRBV25-1,TRBJ2-7,.,.,CASSRNYEQYF,TGTGCCAGCAGTCGGAACTACGAGCAGTACTTC
TRBV7-9,TRBJ1-2,.,.,CAVGNNYGYTF,TGTGCCGTTGGGAATAACTATGGCTACACCTTC
TRBV4-1,TRBJ2-7,TRBD1,once,CASSFRQGATSYEQYF,TGCGCCAGCAGCTTTCGACAGGGGGCCACCTCCTACGAGCAGTACTTC
TRBV6-1,TRBJ1-4,TRBD1,once,CASNSRDRGYEKLFF,TGTGCCAGCAATTCTCGGGACAGGGGATATGAAAAACTGTTTTTT
TRBV30,TRBJ2-7,.,.,CAWSGQGGSYEQYF,TGTGCCTGGAGTGGCCAGGGGGGATCCTACGAGCAGTACTTC
TRBV28,TRBJ1-1,TRBD1,.,CASIAKTGGSEAFF,TGTGCCAGCATCGCAAAGACAGGGGGCTCTGAAGCTTTCTTT
TRBV19,TRBJ2-7,.,.,CASATQATTGEQYF,TGTGCCAGTGCGACGCAAGCTACTACGGGCGAGCAGTACTTC
TRBV9,TRBJ2-3,TRBD1,.,CASSVDLGQGANTDTQYF,TGTGCCAGCAGCGTAGATTTAGGACAGGGGGCTAACACAGATACGCAGTATTTT
TRBV7-2,TRBJ1-2,TRBD1,.,CASSLTTGANYGYTF,TGTGCCAGCAGCCTAACAACAGGGGCCAACTATGGCTACACCTTC